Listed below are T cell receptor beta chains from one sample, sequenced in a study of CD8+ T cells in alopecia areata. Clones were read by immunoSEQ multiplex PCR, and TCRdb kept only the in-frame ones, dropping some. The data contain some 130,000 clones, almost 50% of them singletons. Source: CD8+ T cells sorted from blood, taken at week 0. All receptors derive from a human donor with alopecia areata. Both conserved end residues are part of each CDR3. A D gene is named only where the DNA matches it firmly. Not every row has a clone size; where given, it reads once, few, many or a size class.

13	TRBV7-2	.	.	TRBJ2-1	CASSLEIINEQFF	TGTGCCAGCAGCTTAGAGATTATCAATGAGCAGTTCTTC
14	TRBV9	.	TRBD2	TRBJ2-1	CASSVERGGSEQFF	TGTGCCAGCAGCGTAGAGCGGGGGGGAAGTGAGCAGTTCTTC
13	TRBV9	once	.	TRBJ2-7	CASSVGIGYEQYF	TGTGCCAGCAGCGTAGGGATTGGCTACGAGCAGTACTTC
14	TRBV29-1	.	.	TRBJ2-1	CSVREGSTYNEQFF	TGCAGCGTTAGAGAGGGGAGCACCTACAATGAGCAGTTCTTC
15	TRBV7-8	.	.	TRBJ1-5	CASSYGQDSNQPQHF	TGTGCCAGCAGCTACGGGCAAGATAGCAATCAGCCCCAGCATTTT
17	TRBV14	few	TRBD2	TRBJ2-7	CASSPGTSGGKFGEQYF	TGTGCCAGCAGCCCCGGGACTAGCGGGGGGAAATTCGGCGAGCAGTACTTC
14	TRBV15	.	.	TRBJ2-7	CATTEYAGSYEQYF	TGTGCCACCACGGAGTATGCAGGCTCCTACGAGCAGTACTTC
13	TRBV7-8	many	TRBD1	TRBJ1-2	CASSLQGAQVHTF	TGTGCCAGCAGCCTCCAGGGGGCACAAGTCCACACCTTC
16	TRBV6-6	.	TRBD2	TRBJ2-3	CASSLLASGVTDTQYF	TGTGCCAGCAGTCTCTTGGCTAGCGGGGTGACAGATACGCAGTATTTT
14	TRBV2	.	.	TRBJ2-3	CASTHWTGTDTQYF	TGTGCCAGCACCCATTGGACGGGGACAGATACGCAGTATTTT
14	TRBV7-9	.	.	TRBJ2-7	CASSDAGTSYEQYF	TGTGCCAGCAGTGATGCAGGGACCTCCTACGAGCAGTACTTC
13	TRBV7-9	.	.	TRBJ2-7	CASSSLRSYEQYF	TGTGCCAGCAGCTCCCTACGGTCTTACGAGCAGTACTTC
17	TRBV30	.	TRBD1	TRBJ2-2	CAWSSGTGTDNTGELFF	TGTGCCTGGAGTTCCGGTACCGGGACAGATAACACCGGGGAGCTGTTTTTT
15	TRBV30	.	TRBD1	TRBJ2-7	CAWSVLQGGAYEQYF	TGTGCCTGGAGTGTACTACAGGGGGGAGCCTACGAGCAGTACTTC
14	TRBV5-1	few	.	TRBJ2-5	CASSPLEFMETQYF	TGCGCCAGCAGCCCTCTAGAGTTTATGGAGACCCAGTACTTC
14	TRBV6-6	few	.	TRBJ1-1	CASSYQGMNTEAFF	TGTGCCAGCAGTTACCAGGGGATGAACACTGAAGCTTTCTTT
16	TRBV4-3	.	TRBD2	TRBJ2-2	CASSQGSGSYTGELFF	TGCGCCAGCAGCCAAGGTAGCGGGTCCTACACCGGGGAGCTGTTTTTT
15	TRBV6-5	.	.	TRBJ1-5	CASRIDSNSNQPQHF	TGTGCCAGCAGAATAGACAGCAATAGCAATCAGCCCCAGCATTTT
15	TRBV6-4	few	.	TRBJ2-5	CASSPTPGHQETQYF	TGTGCCAGCAGTCCAACCCCGGGACACCAAGAGACCCAGTACTTC
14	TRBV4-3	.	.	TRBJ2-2	CARPGHQNTGELFF	TGCGCCAGACCGGGACACCAAAACACCGGGGAGCTGTTTTTT
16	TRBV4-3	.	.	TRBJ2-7	CASSQLLGGSSYEQYF	TGCGCCAGCAGCCAGCTCCTCGGGGGAAGCTCCTACGAGCAGTACTTC
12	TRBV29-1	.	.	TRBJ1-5	CSVSDGNQPQHF	TGCAGCGTATCGGACGGGAATCAGCCCCAGCATTTT
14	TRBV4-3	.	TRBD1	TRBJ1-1	CASSHTGGRTEAFF	TGCGCCAGCAGCCACACAGGGGGCCGGACTGAAGCTTTCTTT
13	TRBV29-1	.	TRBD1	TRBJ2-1	CSVRTGENYEQFF	TGCAGCGTGCGGACAGGTGAAAACTATGAGCAGTTCTTC
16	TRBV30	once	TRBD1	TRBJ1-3	CAWGPYLGQGIDTIYF	TGTGCCTGGGGTCCCTACCTGGGACAGGGTATAGACACCATATATTTT
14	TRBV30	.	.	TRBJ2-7	CAWSVLGGSYEQYF	TGTGCCTGGAGTGTACTCGGCGGCTCCTACGAGCAGTACTTC
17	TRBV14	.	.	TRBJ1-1	CASSQEERQVMNTEAFF	TGTGCCAGCAGCCAAGAGGAAAGGCAAGTCATGAACACTGAAGCTTTCTTT
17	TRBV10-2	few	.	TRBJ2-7	CASSESGVAGATYEQYF	TGCGCCAGCAGTGAGTCGGGGGTCGCAGGAGCTACCTACGAGCAGTACTTC
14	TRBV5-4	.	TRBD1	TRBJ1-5	CASSAGQENQPQHF	TGTGCCAGCAGCGCGGGACAGGAGAATCAGCCCCAGCATTTT
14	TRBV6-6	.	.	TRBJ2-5	CASSYAEGWETQYF	TGTGCCAGCAGTTACGCTGAGGGGTGGGAGACCCAGTACTTC
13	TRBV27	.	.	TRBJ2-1	CASSPGAPNEQFF	TGTGCCAGCAGCCCAGGGGCTCCTAATGAGCAGTTCTTC
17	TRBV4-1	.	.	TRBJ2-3	CASSQDLEGFSTDTQYF	TGCGCCAGCAGCCAAGATCTCGAGGGGTTTAGCACAGATACGCAGTATTTT
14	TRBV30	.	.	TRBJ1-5	CAWSVGVQNQPQHF	TGTGCCTGGAGTGTCGGGGTACAGAATCAGCCCCAGCATTTT
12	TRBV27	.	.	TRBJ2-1	CASSPSYNEQFF	TGTGCCAGCAGTCCTTCCTACAATGAGCAGTTCTTC